These 23 T cell receptor beta chains were sequenced from one sample in a study of T cell repertoires and HLA-DP antigens. Assay: immunoSEQ multiplex PCR; the TCRdb copy retains only in-frame clones and omits some. The data hold tens of thousands of clones, with around 80% observed a single time. No antigen is known for these receptors. The sequencing sample was made of CD4+ T cells from PBMCs. These receptors were collected from a man in his sixties in good health and CMV-seronegative.

The gene calls are TRBV7-3 and TRBJ2-1, with a weak D call TRBD1 (6 bases). Germline V gene sequence: CDR1 SGHTA, CDR2 FQGTGA. Deletions cut 2 bases from V and 8 bases from J, with 16 bases between. This CDR3 has 15 residues. The CDR3 protein is CASSLGGHQEDEQFF. CDR3 DNA: TGTGCCAGCAGCTTAGGGGGCCACCAAGAGGATGAGCAGTTCTTC.

Comment on this clone: The same CDR3 arises from other DNA sequences in this sample as well. The rearrangement links TRBV5-1 to TRBJ2-2; tentatively, D is TRBD1 (6 bases). CDR1 is SGHRS and CDR2 is YFSETQ in the germline V gene. The CDR3 consists of 15 residues. The germline V and J ends were trimmed by 2 bases and 5 bases, with 13 bases remaining between them. In DNA form, the CDR3 reads TGCGCCAGCAGCTTAGCAGGGGAAGGAACCGGGGAGCTGTTTTTT. Its protein is CASSLAGEGTGELFF.

V usage is TRBV2 and J usage is TRBJ2-1, with 7 bases identical to TRBD2. J was trimmed by 12 bases and V by 3 bases; bases with no gene match: 2. The CDR3 is 11 residues long. CDR1 is SNHLY, CDR2 FYNNEI, per germline. Here the CDR3 DNA reads TGTGCCAGCAGTGACCCGGGGGGGCAGTTCTTC. Translation gives CASSDPGGQFF.

The V gene is TRBV7-2, the J gene TRBJ2-4; TRBD1 agrees at 9 bases. The trim removed 5 bases at V and 1 base at J, leaving 6 bases unmatched. The V gene's germline CDR1 is SGHTA and CDR2 FQGNSA. The CDR3 runs to 16 residues. CDR3: CASSPDRGIAKNIQYF. CDR3 in DNA: TGTGCCAGCAGCCCAGACAGGGGGATCGCCAAAAACATTCAGTACTTC. The full variable domain, rest sourced from reference TRBV7-2 and TRBJ2-4, is GAGVSQSPSNKVTEKGKDVELRCDPISGHTALYWYRQSLGQGLEFLIYFQGNSAPDKSGLPSDRFSAERTGGSVSTLTIQRTQQEDSAVYLCASSPDRGIAKNIQYFGAGTRLSVL.

The chain has TRBV5-1 and TRBJ2-5, with a tentative D call TRBD2 (7 bases). CDR3 length: 14 residues. From germline, CDR1 is SGHRS and CDR2 YFSETQ. Trimming stripped 0 bases from V and 5 bases from J, with 11 bases between. CDR3 sequence: CASSLGGGEETQYF. The CDR3 nucleotides are TGCGCCAGCAGCTTGGGGGGGGGCGAGGAGACCCAGTACTTC. Combining the CDR3 with reference TRBV5-1 and TRBJ2-5 gives the whole variable domain KAGVTQTPRYLIKTRGQQVTLSCSPISGHRSVSWYQQTPGQGLQFLFEYFSETQRNKGNFPGRFSGRQFSNSRSEMNVSTLELGDSALYLCASSLGGGEETQYFGPGTRLLVL.

This clone was counted only a few times. The chain uses TRBV15 and TRBJ2-7; 7 bases agree with TRBD1. Germline loops: CDR1 LNHNV, CDR2 YYDKDF (reference sequence). J gave up 2 bases and V 3 bases, and 4 bases lay outside the gene matches. The CDR3 totals 14 residues. The chain's CDR3 is CATSSRQGPYEQYF. In DNA, the CDR3 is TGTGCCACCAGCAGCCGACAGGGACCCTACGAGCAGTACTTC. Supplemented by reference TRBV15 and TRBJ2-7, the full variable domain reads DAMVIQNPRYQVTQFGKPVTLSCSQTLNHNVMYWYQQKSSQAPKLLFHYYDKDFNNEADTPDNFQSRRPNTSFCFLDIRSPGLGDTAMYLCATSSRQGPYEQYFGPGTRLTVT.

This clone has a handful of counts. The chain uses TRBV7-3 and TRBJ2-3; TRBD2 matches at 11 bases. CDR1 is SGHTA and CDR2 is FQGTGA in the germline V gene. The V segment lost 5 bases and the J segment 1 base; nucleotides outside the gene matches: 5. The CDR3 runs to 16 residues. This CDR3 reads CASSLGGLAGTDTQYF. The CDR3 DNA reads as TGTGCCAGCAGCCTGGGGGGACTAGCGGGCACAGATACGCAGTATTTT.

This clone was detected only once. The rearrangement joins TRBV7-2 to TRBJ1-6; D remains ambiguous. Germline V CDR1 and CDR2: SGHTA, FQGNSA. The CDR3 has 13 residues. V lost 2 bases and J lost 6, with 5 bases in between. In DNA, the CDR3 is TGTGCCAGCAGCTTAAACGGTAATTCACCCCTCCACTTT. It yields the protein CASSLNGNSPLHF.

The chain combines TRBV28 with TRBJ1-2; D call uncertain. The CDR3 loop spans 11 amino acids. The germline V and J ends were trimmed by 6 bases and 6 bases, with 8 bases remaining between them. CDR1 and CDR2 (germline): MDHEN, SYDVKM. CDR3 region: CASSERDGYTF. The CDR3, as DNA: TGTGCCAGCAGCGAGAGGGATGGCTACACCTTC.

The chain couples TRBV5-4 to TRBJ1-4; TRBD1 aligns across 9 bases. There are 13 residues in the CDR3. V lost 4 bases, J lost 8 bases, and 3 bases stayed unmatched. Germline lookup yields CDR1 SGHNT and CDR2 YYREEE (reference sequence). CDR3 region: CASSPGTGEKLFF. DNA for the CDR3: TGTGCCAGCAGCCCGGGGACAGGGGAAAAACTGTTTTTT.

This clone was seen a handful of times. The rearrangement joins TRBV19 to TRBJ1-6; 8 bases map to TRBD1. The germline gives CDR1 LNHDA, CDR2 SQIVND (reference sequence). The ends lost 4 bases at V and 7 bases at J; junction bases unmatched: 6. The CDR3 consists of 15 residues. The CDR3 sequence is CASSTGRTGNSPLHF. The CDR3 DNA is TGTGCCAGTAGTACCGGAAGGACAGGGAATTCACCCCTCCACTTT.

V gene TRBV19 combines with J gene TRBJ2-5; TRBD1 or TRBD2 may be the D gene (5 bases each). This CDR3 is built from 14 residues. Per the germline V gene, CDR1 is LNHDA and CDR2 is SQIVND (reference sequence). Trimming shortened V by 3 bases and J by 4 bases, and 12 bases separated the two germline ends. This CDR3 is CASSISGQGETQYF. DNA of the CDR3: TGTGCCAGTAGTATTTCGGGGCAGGGAGAGACCCAGTACTTC.

In DNA, the CDR3 is TGTGCCAGTAGTACGAAACTTTCATCGGGGAGAGCTTTCTTT. Its translation is CASSTKLSSGRAFF. The chain employs TRBV19 and TRBJ1-1, with D unclear. The CDR3 consists of 14 residues. The V end was cut by 4 bases, the J end by 10 bases, with 19 bases between. The V gene's germline CDR1 is LNHDA and CDR2 SQIVND (reference sequence).

V gene TRBV7-2 combines with J gene TRBJ1-5, with D tentatively TRBD1 (6 bases). Germline-derived CDR1 and CDR2 are SGHTA and FQGNSA. The CDR3 runs 15 residues. V was pared by 0 bases and J by 1 base, with 7 bases between. The CDR3 region is CASSLAGGSNQPQHF. The DNA of the CDR3 is TGTGCCAGCAGCTTAGCGGGGGGCAGCAATCAGCCCCAGCATTTT.

V gene TRBV7-9 combines with J gene TRBJ1-4; a weak D match, TRBD1 (5 bases). V was pared by 3 bases and J by 7 bases, with 12 bases between. There are 14 residues in the CDR3. CDR1 is SEHNR and CDR2 is FQNEAQ in the germline V gene (reference sequence). In nucleotides, the CDR3 is TGTGCCAGCAGCTTTCCCAGGGAGGGTGAAAAACTGTTTTTT. It specifies CASSFPREGEKLFF.

This rearrangement joins TRBV5-1 to TRBJ2-5; the match to TRBD2 covers 12 bases. This CDR3 region has 17 residues. CDR1 SGHRS and CDR2 YFSETQ come from the germline V gene. V dropped 1 base and J dropped 1; count of bases not matched to a gene: 5. This CDR3 is CASSLTSGGTAQETQYF. The CDR3, as DNA: TGCGCCAGCAGCTTGACTAGCGGGGGGACCGCCCAAGAGACCCAGTACTTC.

The rearrangement uses TRBV7-2 and TRBJ1-2; TRBD1 aligns across 8 bases. There are 15 residues in the CDR3. The J segment lost 3 bases and the V segment lost 6 bases, leaving 9 bases of the junction unmatched. The V gene's germline CDR1 is SGHTA and CDR2 FQGNSA. The DNA for the CDR3 is TGTGCCAGCAGTACGACAGGGGCTTTTGACTATGGCTACACCTTC. Its protein product is CASSTTGAFDYGYTF.

V usage is TRBV7-3 and J usage is TRBJ2-3, with D possibly matching TRBD1 (6 bases). CDR1 is SGHTA, CDR2 FQGTGA, per germline. The CDR3 has 16 amino acids. V dropped 2 bases and J dropped 0 bases, with 12 bases sitting between them. The CDR3 here is CASSLVGQYSTDTQYF. DNA of the CDR3: TGTGCCAGCAGCTTAGTCGGACAGTACAGCACAGATACGCAGTATTTT.

J is TRBJ2-1 and V is TRBV11-3; TRBD2 is a possible D gene (6 bases). Germline V gene sequence: CDR1 SGHNT, CDR2 YENEEA. The ends were cut back, 1 base at V and 4 bases at J, with 14 bases in the middle. This CDR3 region has 16 residues. The CDR3 coding sequence is TGTGCCAGCAGCTTAGGTCGGCTAGCGCGATACAATGAGCAGTTCTTC. This sequence encodes CASSLGRLARYNEQFF. The variable domain in full, completed from reference TRBV11-3 and TRBJ2-1, reads EAGVVQSPRYKIIEKKQPVAFWCNPISGHNTLYWYLQNLGQGPELLIRYENEEAVDDSQLPKDRFSAERLKGVDSTLKIQPAELGDSAVYLCASSLGRLARYNEQFFGPGTRLTVL.

The chain recombines TRBV7-2 with TRBJ2-1; the D is unclear. The germline V and J ends were trimmed by 1 base and 2 bases, with 9 bases remaining between them. Germline V gene sequence: CDR1 SGHTA, CDR2 FQGNSA. The CDR3 sequence is 15 residues long. The CDR3 spells CASSLVGLTYNEQFF. The CDR3 nucleotides are TGTGCCAGCAGCTTAGTTGGTCTTACCTACAATGAGCAGTTCTTC.

This sequence joins TRBV30 and TRBJ1-2, with 10 nucleotides matching TRBD1. This CDR3 comprises 15 residues. Germline V gives CDR1 GTSNPN, CDR2 SVGIG (reference sequence). Unmatched junction bases numbered 4, after V lost 1 base and J lost 2 bases. The CDR3 protein is CAWSGGTGANYGYTF. CDR3 DNA: TGTGCCTGGAGTGGAGGGACAGGGGCCAACTATGGCTACACCTTC.

The V call is TRBV28, the J call TRBJ1-2, with TRBD1 matching over 7 bases. Trimming removed 7 bases from V and 5 bases from J; junction bases left unmatched: 16. The germline gives CDR1 MDHEN, CDR2 SYDVKM. This CDR3 comprises 16 residues. CDR3 sequence reads: CASTSPHQGGGYGYTF. The DNA for the CDR3 is TGTGCCAGCACGTCCCCACATCAGGGGGGAGGGTATGGCTACACCTTC.

The chain is built from TRBV5-6 and TRBJ1-3; D ambiguous. The CDR3 covers 16 residues. The V end lost 2 bases, the J end lost 0 bases, and 12 bases lay between the germline ends. In germline, CDR1 is SGHDT, CDR2 YYEEEE. As DNA, the CDR3 is TGTGCCAGCAGCTTAGCGGGAACCGTCTCTGGAAACACCATATATTTT. Translation gives CASSLAGTVSGNTIYF.